This paragraph reports one T cell receptor (beta chain). The antigen is not known. Germline V CDR1 and CDR2: SGDLS, YYNGEE. The junction had 3 bases not matched to a gene; V was cut back by 3 bases and J by 0 bases. CDR3 length: 17 amino acids. The data originate from a study of shared clonotypes between healthy human individuals. For the study at large: Every donor yielded three CD4 naive, three CD4 memory, two CD8 naive and one CD8 memory plate. Study conclusions and caveats: Only blood was sampled, and tissue TCR repertoires likely differ from blood ones. Clonotypes not shared had lower generation probabilities than those common to all four donors.

The protocol was immunoSEQ multiplex PCR, while the TCRdb copy is restricted to in-frame clones and leaves out a portion. Counted here are roughly 1,500,000 clones, 98% to 99% occurring once; the ten biggest clones make up around 0.38%. V is TRBV9 and J is TRBJ2-7; TRBD2 matches 16 bases. The clonotype originates from a man under 40 in good health. Material: naive CD4+ T cells sorted from blood. This sample's subset: CD45RA+ positively selected. The CDR3 DNA is TGTGCCAGCAGCGCCGGGACTAGCGGGAGGGCCTCCTACGAGCAGTACTTC. It yields the protein CASSAGTSGRASYEQYF. Full variable domain (remainder filled in from reference TRBV9 and TRBJ2-7): DSGVTQTPKHLITATGQRVTLRCSPRSGDLSVYWYQQSLDQGLQFLIQYYNGEERAKGNILERFSAQQFPDLHSELNLSSLELGDSALYFCASSAGTSGRASYEQYFGPGTRLTVT.